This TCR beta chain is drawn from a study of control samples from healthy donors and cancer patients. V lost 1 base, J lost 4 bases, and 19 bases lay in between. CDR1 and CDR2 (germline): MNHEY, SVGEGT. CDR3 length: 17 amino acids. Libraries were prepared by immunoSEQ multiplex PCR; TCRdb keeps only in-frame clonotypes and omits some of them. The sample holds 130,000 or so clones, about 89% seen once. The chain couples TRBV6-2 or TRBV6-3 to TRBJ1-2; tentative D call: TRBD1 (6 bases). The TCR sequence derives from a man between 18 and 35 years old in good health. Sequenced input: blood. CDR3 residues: CASSYLDSLLSTYGYTF. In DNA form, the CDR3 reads TGTGCCAGCAGTTACTTGGACAGTCTTCTTTCCACCTATGGCTACACCTTC.